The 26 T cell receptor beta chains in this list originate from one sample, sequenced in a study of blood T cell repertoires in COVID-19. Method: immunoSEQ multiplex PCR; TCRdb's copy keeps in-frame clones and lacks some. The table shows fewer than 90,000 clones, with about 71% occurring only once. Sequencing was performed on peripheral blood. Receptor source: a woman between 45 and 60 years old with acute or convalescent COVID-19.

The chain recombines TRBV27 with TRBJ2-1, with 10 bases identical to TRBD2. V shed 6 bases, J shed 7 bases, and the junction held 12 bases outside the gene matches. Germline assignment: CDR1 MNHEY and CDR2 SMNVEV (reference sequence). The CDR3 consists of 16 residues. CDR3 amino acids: CASRDTASGGLNEQFF. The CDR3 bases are TGTGCCAGCAGAGACACGGCTAGCGGGGGCCTGAATGAGCAGTTCTTC.

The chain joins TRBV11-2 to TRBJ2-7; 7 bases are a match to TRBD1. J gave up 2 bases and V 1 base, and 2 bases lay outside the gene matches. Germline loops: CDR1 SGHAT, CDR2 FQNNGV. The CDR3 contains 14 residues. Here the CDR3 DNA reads TGTGCCAGCAGCTTAGGGACAGGACCCTACGAGCAGTACTTC. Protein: CASSLGTGPYEQYF.

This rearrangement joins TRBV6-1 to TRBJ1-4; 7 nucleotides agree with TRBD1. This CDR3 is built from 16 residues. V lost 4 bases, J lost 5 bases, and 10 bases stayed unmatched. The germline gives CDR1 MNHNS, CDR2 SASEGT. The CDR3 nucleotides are TGTGCCAGCAGTGTACCCCTGACAGGGAGGAATGAAAAACTGTTTTTT. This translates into CASSVPLTGRNEKLFF.

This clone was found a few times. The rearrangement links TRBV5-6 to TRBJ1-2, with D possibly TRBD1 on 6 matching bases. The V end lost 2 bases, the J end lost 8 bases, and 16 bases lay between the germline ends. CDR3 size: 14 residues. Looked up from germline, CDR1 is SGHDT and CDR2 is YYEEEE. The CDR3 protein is CASSLKGGISGYTF. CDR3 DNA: TGTGCCAGCAGCTTAAAAGGGGGTATATCGGGCTACACCTTC.

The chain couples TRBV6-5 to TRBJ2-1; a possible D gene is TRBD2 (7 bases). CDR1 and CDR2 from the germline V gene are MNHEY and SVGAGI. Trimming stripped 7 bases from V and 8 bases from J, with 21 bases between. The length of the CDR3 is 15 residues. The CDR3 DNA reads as TGTGCCAGCACCACTGAGGGGGAGGGATCGGATGAGCAGTTCTTC. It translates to CASTTEGEGSDEQFF.

In DNA form, the CDR3 reads TGTGCCAGCAGCACACAGGGTAACAATCAGCCCCAGCATTTT. Translation: CASSTQGNNQPQHF. The chain carries TRBV6-2 or TRBV6-3 and TRBJ1-5, with D perhaps matching TRBD1 (6 bases). Trimming stripped 6 bases from V and 3 bases from J, with 12 bases between. The germline V gene encodes CDR1 MNHEY and CDR2 SVGEGT. This CDR3 spans 14 amino acids.

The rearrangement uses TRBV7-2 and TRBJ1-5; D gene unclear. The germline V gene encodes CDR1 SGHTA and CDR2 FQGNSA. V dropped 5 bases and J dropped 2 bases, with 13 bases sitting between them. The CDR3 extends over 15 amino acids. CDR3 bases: TGTGCCAGCAGCGCTCTGGCCGAACGCAATCAGCCCCAGCATTTT. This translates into CASSALAERNQPQHF.

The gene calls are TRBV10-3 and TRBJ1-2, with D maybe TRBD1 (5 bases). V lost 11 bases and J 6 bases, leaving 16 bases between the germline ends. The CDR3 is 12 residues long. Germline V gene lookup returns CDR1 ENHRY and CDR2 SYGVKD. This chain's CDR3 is CALSHDRDGYTF. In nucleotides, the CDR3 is TGTGCCCTCTCTCATGACAGAGATGGCTACACCTTC.

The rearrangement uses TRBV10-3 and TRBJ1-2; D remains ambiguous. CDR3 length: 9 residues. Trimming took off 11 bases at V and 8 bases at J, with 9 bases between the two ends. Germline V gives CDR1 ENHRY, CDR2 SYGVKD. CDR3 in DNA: TGTGCCGGGCCGTGGGGCTACACCTTC. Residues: CAGPWGYTF.

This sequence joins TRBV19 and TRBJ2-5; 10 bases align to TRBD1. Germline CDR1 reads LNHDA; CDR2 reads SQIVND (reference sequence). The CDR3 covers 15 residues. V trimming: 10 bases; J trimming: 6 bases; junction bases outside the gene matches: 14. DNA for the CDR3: TGTGCCACCAGTTGGCCGGGACAGGGGCTTAAGACCCAGTACTTC. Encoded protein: CATSWPGQGLKTQYF.

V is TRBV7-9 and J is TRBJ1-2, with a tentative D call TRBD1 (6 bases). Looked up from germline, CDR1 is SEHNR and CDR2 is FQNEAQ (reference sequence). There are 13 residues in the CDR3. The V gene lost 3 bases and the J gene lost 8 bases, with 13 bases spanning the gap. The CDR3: CASSFEGTSGYTF. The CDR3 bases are TGTGCCAGCAGCTTCGAAGGGACATCGGGCTACACCTTC. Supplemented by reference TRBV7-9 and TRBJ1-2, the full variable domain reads DTGVSQNPRHKITKRGQNVTFRCDPISEHNRLYWYRQTLGQGPEFLTYFQNEAQLEKSRLLSDRFSAERPKGSFSTLEIQRTEQGDSAMYLCASSFEGTSGYTFGSGTRLTVV.

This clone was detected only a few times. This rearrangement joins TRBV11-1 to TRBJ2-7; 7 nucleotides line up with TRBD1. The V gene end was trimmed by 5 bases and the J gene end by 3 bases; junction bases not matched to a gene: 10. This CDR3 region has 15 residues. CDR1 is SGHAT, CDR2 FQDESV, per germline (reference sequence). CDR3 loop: CASSLNRQGHYEQYF. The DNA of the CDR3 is TGTGCCAGCAGCCTAAATAGACAGGGCCACTACGAGCAGTACTTC. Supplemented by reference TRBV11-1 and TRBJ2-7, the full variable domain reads EAEVAQSPRYKITEKSQAVAFWCDPISGHATLYWYRQILGQGPELLVQFQDESVVDDSQLPKDRFSAERLKGVDSTLKIQPAELGDSAMYLCASSLNRQGHYEQYFGPGTRLTVT.

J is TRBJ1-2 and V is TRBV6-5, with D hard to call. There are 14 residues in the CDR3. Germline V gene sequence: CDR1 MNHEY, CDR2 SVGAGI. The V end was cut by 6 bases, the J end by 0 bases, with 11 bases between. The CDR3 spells CASSPGMSNYGYTF. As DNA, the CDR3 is TGTGCCAGCAGCCCCGGGATGTCTAACTATGGCTACACCTTC.

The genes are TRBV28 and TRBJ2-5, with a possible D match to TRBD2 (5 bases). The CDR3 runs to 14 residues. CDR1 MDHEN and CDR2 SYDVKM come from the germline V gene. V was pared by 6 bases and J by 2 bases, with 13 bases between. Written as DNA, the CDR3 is TGTGCCAGCAGGGATACGGGATTACAAGAGACCCAGTACTTC. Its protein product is CASRDTGLQETQYF.

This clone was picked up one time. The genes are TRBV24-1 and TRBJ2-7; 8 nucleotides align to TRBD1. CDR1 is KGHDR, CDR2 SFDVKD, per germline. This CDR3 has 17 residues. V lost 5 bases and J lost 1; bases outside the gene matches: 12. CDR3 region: CATSAGPGTGGSYEQYF. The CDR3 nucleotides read TGTGCCACCAGTGCAGGCCCCGGCACAGGGGGATCCTACGAGCAGTACTTC.

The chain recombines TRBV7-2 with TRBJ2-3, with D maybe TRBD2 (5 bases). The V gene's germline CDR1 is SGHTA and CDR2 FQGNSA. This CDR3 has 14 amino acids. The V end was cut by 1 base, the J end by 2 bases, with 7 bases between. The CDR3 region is CASSLEGLTDTQYF. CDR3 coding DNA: TGTGCCAGCAGCTTAGAAGGACTCACAGATACGCAGTATTTT. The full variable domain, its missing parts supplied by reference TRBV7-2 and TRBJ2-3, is GAGVSQSPSNKVTEKGKDVELRCDPISGHTALYWYRQSLGQGLEFLIYFQGNSAPDKSGLPSDRFSAERTGGSVSTLTIQRTQQEDSAVYLCASSLEGLTDTQYFGPGTRLTVL.

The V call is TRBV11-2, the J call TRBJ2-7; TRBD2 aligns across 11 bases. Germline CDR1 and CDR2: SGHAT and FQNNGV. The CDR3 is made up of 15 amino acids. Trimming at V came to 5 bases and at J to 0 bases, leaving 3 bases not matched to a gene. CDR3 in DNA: TGTGCCAGCAGCCCTAGCGGGGGGAGCTCCTACGAGCAGTACTTC. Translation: CASSPSGGSSYEQYF. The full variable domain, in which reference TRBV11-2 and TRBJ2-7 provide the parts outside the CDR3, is EAGVAQSPRYKIIEKRQSVAFWCNPISGHATLYWYQQILGQGPKLLIQFQNNGVVDDSQLPKDRFSAERLKGVDSTLKIQPAKLEDSAVYLCASSPSGGSSYEQYFGPGTRLTVT.

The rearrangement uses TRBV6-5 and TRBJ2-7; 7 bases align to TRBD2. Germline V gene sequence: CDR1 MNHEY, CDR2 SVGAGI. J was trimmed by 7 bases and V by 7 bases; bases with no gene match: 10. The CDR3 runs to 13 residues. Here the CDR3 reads CASTLDGGGEQYF. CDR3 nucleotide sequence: TGTGCCAGCACCCTGGACGGCGGGGGAGAGCAGTACTTC.

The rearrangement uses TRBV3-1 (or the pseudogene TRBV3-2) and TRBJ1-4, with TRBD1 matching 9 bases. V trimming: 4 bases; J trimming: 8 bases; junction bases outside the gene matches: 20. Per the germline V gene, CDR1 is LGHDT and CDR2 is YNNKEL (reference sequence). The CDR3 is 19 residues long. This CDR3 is CASSPPRDRAKEGKEKLFF. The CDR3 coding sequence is TGTGCCAGCAGCCCGCCCAGGGACAGGGCAAAGGAGGGGAAGGAAAAACTGTTTTTT.

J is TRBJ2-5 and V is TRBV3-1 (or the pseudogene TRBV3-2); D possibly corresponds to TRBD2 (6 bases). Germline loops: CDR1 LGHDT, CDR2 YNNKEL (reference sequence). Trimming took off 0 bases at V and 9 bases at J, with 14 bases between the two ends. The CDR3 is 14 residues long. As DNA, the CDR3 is TGTGCCAGCAGCCAAGATCGGGGTCCGGGAGCCCAGTACTTC. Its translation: CASSQDRGPGAQYF.

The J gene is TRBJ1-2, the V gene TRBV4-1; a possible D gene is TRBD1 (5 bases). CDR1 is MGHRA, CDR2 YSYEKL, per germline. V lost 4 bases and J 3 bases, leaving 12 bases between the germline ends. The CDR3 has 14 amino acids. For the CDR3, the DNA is TGCGCCAGCAGCCCTACCGAAGGGGACTATGGCTACACCTTC. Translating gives CASSPTEGDYGYTF.

The CDR3: CAATPQGAGNTIYF. Here the CDR3 DNA reads TGTGCCGCAACACCGCAGGGCGCTGGAAACACCATATATTTT. The chain has TRBV10-3 and TRBJ1-3; D possibly corresponds to TRBD1 (5 bases). Trimming removed 11 bases at V and 2 bases at J, with 16 bases between. This CDR3 comprises 14 residues. Looked up from germline, CDR1 is ENHRY and CDR2 is SYGVKD.

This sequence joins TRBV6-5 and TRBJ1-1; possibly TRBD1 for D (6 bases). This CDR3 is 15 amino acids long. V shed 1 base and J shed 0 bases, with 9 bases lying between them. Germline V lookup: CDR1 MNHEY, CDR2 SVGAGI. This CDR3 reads CASSYLQGVNTEAFF. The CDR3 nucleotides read TGTGCCAGCAGTTACTTACAGGGCGTGAACACTGAAGCTTTCTTT.

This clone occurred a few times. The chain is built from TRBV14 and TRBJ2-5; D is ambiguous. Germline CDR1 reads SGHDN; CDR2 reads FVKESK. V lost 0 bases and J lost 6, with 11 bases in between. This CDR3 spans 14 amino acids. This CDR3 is CASSQDTVEKTQYF. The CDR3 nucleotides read TGTGCCAGCAGCCAAGACACCGTTGAGAAGACCCAGTACTTC.

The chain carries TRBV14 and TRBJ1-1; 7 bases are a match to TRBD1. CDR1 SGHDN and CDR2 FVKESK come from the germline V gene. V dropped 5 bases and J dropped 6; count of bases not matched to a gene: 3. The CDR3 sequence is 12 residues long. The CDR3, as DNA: TGTGCCAGCAGCGAGGGACAGCCTGAAGCTTTCTTT. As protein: CASSEGQPEAFF.

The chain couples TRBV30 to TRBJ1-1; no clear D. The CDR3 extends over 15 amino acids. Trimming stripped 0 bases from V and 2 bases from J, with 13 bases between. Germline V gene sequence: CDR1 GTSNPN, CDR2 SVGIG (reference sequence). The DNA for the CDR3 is TGTGCCTGGAGTGTACGGGGTCTAGTAAACACTGAAGCTTTCTTT. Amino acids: CAWSVRGLVNTEAFF.